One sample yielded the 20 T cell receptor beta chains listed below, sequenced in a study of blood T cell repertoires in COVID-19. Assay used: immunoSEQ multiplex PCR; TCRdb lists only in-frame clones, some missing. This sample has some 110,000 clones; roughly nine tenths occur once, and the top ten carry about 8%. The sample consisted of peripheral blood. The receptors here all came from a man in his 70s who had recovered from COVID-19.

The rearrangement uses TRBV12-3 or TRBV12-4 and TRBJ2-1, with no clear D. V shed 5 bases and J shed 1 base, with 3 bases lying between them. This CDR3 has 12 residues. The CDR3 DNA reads TGTGCCAGCAGTCATTCCTACAATGAGCAGTTCTTC. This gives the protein CASSHSYNEQFF.

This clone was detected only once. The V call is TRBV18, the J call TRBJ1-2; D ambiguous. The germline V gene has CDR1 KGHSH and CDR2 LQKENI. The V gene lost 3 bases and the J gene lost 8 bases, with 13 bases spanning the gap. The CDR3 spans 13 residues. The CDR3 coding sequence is TGTGCCAGCTCACCGCAGGAGGGTGAAGGCTACACCTTC. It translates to CASSPQEGEGYTF.

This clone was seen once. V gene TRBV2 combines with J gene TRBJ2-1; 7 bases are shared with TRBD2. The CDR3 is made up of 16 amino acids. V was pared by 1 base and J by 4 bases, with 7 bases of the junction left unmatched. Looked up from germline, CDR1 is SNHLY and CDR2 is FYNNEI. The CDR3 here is CASSEDAGEIYNEQFF. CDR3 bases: TGTGCCAGCAGTGAAGATGCGGGGGAGATATACAATGAGCAGTTCTTC. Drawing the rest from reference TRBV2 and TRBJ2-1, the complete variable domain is EPEVTQTPSHQVTQMGQEVILRCVPISNHLYFYWYRQILGQKVEFLVSFYNNEISEKSEIFDDQFSVERPDGSNFTLKIRSTKLEDSAMYFCASSEDAGEIYNEQFFGPGTRLTVL.

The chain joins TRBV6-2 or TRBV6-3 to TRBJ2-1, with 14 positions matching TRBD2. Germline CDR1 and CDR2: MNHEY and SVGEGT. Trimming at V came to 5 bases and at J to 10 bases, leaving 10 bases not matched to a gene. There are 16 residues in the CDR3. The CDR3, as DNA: TGTGCCAGCAGTAACAGACTAGCGGGAGGGCCTAGCGAGCAGTTCTTC. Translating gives CASSNRLAGGPSEQFF.

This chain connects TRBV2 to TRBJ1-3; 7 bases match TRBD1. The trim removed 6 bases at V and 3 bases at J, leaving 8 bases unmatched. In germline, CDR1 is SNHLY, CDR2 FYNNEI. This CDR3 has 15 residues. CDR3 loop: CASSALTGNGNTIYF. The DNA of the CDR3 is TGTGCCAGCAGCGCCCTGACAGGGAATGGAAACACCATATATTTT.

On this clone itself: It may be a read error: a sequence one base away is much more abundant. The CDR3 DNA follows: TGTGCCAGCAGCCGTGGACAGGGTAATGAGCAGTTCTTC. This encodes CASSRGQGNEQFF. The chain recombines TRBV14 with TRBJ2-1; 8 positions agree with TRBD1. In germline, CDR1 is SGHDN, CDR2 FVKESK. The CDR3 totals 13 residues. The J segment lost 7 bases and the V segment lost 4 bases, leaving 3 bases of the junction unmatched.

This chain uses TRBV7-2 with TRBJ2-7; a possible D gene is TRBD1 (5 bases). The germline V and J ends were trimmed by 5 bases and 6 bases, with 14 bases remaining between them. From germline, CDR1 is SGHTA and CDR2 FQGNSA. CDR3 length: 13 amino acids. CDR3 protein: CASSVMGLGEQYF. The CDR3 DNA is TGTGCCAGCAGCGTAATGGGGCTCGGCGAGCAGTACTTC.

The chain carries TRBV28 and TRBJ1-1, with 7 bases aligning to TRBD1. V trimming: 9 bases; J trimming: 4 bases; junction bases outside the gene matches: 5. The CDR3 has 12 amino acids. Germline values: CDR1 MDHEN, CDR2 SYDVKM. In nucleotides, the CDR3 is TGTGCCAGTGCACAGGGGATCACTGAAGCTTTCTTT. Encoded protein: CASAQGITEAFF.

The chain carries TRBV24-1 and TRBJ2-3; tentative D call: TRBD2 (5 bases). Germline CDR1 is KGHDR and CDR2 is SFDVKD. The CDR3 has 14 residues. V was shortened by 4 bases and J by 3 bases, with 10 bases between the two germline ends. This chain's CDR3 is CATSERAGTDTQYF. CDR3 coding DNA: TGTGCCACCAGTGAGCGGGCCGGAACAGATACGCAGTATTTT.

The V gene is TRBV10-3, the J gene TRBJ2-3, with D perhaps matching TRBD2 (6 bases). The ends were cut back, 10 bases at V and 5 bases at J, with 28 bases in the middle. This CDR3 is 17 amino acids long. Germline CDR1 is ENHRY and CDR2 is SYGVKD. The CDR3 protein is CASTGSLFWESVDTQYF. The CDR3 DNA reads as TGTGCCAGCACCGGGAGCCTCTTTTGGGAGAGTGTAGATACGCAGTATTTT.

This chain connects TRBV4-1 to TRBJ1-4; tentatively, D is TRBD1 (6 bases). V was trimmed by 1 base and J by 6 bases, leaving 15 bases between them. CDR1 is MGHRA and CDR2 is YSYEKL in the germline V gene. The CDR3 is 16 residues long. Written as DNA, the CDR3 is TGCGCCAGCAGCCAAGTTAGGCCACCAGGGGATGAAAAACTGTTTTTT. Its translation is CASSQVRPPGDEKLFF.

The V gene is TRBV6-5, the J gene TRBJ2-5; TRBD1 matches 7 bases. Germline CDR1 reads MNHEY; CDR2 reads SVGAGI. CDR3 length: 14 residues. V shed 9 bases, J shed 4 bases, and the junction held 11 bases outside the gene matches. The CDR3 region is CASDNRGRGETQYF. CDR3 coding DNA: TGTGCCAGTGATAACAGGGGTCGGGGAGAGACCCAGTACTTC.

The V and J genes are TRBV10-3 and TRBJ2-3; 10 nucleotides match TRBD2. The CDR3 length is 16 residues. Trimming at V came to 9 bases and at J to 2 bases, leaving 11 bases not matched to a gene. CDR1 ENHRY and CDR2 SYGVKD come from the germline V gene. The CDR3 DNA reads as TGTGCCATTTCTCCCCTACTAGCGGGATCCACAGATACGCAGTATTTT. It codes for CAISPLLAGSTDTQYF.

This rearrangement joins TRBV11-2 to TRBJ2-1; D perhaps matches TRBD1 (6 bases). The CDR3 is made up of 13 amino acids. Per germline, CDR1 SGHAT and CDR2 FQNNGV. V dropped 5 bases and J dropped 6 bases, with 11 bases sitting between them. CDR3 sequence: CASSIDRPNEQFF. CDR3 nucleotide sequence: TGTGCCAGCAGCATCGACAGGCCCAATGAGCAGTTCTTC.

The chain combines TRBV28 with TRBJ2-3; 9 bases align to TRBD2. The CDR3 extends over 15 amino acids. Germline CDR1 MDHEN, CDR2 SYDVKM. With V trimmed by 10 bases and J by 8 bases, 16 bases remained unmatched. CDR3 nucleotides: TGTGCCACCGTAGAGCTAGCGGGATCTGGTGGTACGCAGTATTTT. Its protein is CATVELAGSGGTQYF. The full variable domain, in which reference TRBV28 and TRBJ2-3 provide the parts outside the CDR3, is DVKVTQSSRYLVKRTGEKVFLECVQDMDHENMFWYRQDPGLGLRLIYFSYDVKMKEKGDIPEGYSVSREKKERFSLILESASTNQTSMYLCATVELAGSGGTQYFGPGTRLTVL.

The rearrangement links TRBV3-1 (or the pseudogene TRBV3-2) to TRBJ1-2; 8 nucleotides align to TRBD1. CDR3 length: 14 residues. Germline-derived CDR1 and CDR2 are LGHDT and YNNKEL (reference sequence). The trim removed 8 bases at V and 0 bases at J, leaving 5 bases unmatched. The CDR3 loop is CASGTGNPNYGYTF. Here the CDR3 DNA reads TGTGCCAGCGGGACAGGAAACCCTAACTATGGCTACACCTTC.

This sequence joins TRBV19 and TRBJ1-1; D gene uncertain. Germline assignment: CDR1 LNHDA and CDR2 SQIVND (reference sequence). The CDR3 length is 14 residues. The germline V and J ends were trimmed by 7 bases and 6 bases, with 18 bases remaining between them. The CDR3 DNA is TGTGCCAGTACCTACGGGGAGGGTCGGGCTGAAGCTTTCTTT. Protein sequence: CASTYGEGRAEAFF. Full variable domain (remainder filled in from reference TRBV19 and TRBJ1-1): DGGITQSPKYLFRKEGQNVTLSCEQNLNHDAMYWYRQDPGQGLRLIYYSQIVNDFQKGDIAEGYSVSREKKESFPLTVTSAQKNPTAFYLCASTYGEGRAEAFFGQGTRLTVV.

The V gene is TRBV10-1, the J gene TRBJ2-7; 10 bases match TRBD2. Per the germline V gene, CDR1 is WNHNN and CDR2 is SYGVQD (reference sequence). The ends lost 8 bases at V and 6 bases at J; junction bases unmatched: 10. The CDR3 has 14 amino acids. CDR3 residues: CASWREGLASEQYF. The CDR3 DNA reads TGCGCCAGCTGGAGAGAGGGACTAGCGTCCGAGCAGTACTTC.

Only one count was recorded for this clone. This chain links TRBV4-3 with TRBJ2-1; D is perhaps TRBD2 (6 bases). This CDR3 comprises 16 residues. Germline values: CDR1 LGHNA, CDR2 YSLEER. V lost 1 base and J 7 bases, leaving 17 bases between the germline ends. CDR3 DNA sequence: TGCGCCAGCAGCCAAGTTTACCCGGGAGTGAAGAATGAGCAGTTCTTC. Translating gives CASSQVYPGVKNEQFF.

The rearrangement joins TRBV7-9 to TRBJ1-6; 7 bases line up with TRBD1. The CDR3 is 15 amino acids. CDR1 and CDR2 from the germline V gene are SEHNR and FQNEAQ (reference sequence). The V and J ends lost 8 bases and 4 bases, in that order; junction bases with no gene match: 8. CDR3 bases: TGTGCCAGCTTGAGGTGGACAGGTTATAATTCACCCCTCCACTTT. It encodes CASLRWTGYNSPLHF.